Listed here is a single T cell receptor beta chain. This entry belongs to a study of T cell responses to AZD1222 COVID-19 vaccine. The germline V and J ends were trimmed by 7 bases and 8 bases, with 17 bases remaining between them. The CDR3 length is 13 residues. CDR1 MGHDK and CDR2 SYGVNS come from the germline V gene. Data came from immunoSEQ multiplex PCR; TCRdb stores just in-frame clones and leaves some out. In the table there are fewer than 150,000 clones, 70% to 85% of which are singletons. The V and J genes are TRBV25-1 and TRBJ1-2; D not resolved. The material sequenced was peripheral blood, taken on day 0 of AZD1222 vaccination. The receptor was isolated from an adult in good health. The DNA of the CDR3 is TGTGCCAGCACCCACCCCAGGTCCCGCGGCTACACCTTC. This encodes CASTHPRSRGYTF.